The clone carrying this T cell receptor (beta chain) was found many times. Antigen specificity is unknown. TCRdb re-called the reads through MiXCR, storing one row per CDR3 protein. In the table there are tens of thousands of distinct CDR3 sequences, about 4.2% of which are singletons. This record belongs to a study of T cell repertoires in cytomegalovirus infection. Study-wide context: Both CMV infection and a matching HLA type were indicated by public TCR beta signatures. General study findings and limits: Identification of carriers of CMV plus the relevant HLA was achieved through cumulative public TCR beta family frequency. Clonotypes of TCR beta that were HLA-C-restricted and CMV-specific dominated the ex vivo response.

The clonotype was recovered from a human donor in good health (CMV status not recorded). Some clones in this sample may be carry-over from other donors' samples. Sequenced sample: PBMCs.

CDR3: CASSPAFRNTGELFF. The CDR3 bases are TGTGCCAGCAGTCCCGCCTTTCGTAACACCGGGGAGCTGTTTTTT. The V gene is TRBV6-2 or TRBV6-3, the J gene TRBJ2-2; D ambiguous. The germline V and J ends were trimmed by 5 bases and 2 bases, with 12 bases remaining between them. This CDR3 is 15 amino acids long. Germline CDR1 and CDR2: MNHEY and SVGEGT.